The 22 T cell receptor beta chains reported below all come from one sample, sequenced in a study of identical twins. TCRdb processed the 5' RACE reads anew with MiXCR; each CDR3 protein has one entry. The profile shows approximately 1.8 million distinct CDR3 sequences, about 32% of them singletons. Input material: cord blood. The receptor set was obtained from a newborn girl in good health.

The sample holds many counts of this clonotype. The chain couples TRBV4-2 to TRBJ1-2, with D tentatively TRBD1 (5 bases). Germline loops: CDR1 LGHNA, CDR2 YNFKEQ. The V and J ends lost 8 bases and 2 bases respectively, with 9 bases between them. This CDR3 has 12 amino acids. CDR3 sequence (DNA): TGTGCCAGCGGAGGGGACAACTATGGCTACACCTTC. Translated: CASGGDNYGYTF.

This clonotype was picked up a small number of times. The chain is built from TRBV5-1 and TRBJ2-3; TRBD2 aligns across 9 bases. V lost 5 bases and J lost 0; bases outside the gene matches: 10. The V gene's germline CDR1 is SGHRS and CDR2 YFSETQ. This CDR3 comprises 17 residues. The CDR3 spells CASSKAGGPSSTDTQYF. The DNA of the CDR3 is TGCGCCAGCAGTAAAGCGGGGGGTCCCTCTAGCACAGATACGCAGTATTTT.

The J gene is TRBJ1-5, the V gene TRBV12-3 or TRBV12-4, with TRBD1 matching over 8 bases. Trimming took 6 bases from V and 10 from J; bases not matched to a gene: 8. The CDR3 totals 13 residues. Here the CDR3 DNA reads TGTGCCAGCAGACCGGACAGGGTAGCTCCCCAGCATTTT. Amino acid sequence: CASRPDRVAPQHF.

The V gene is TRBV10-3, the J gene TRBJ2-1; D unclear. The better agreement between TRBJ2-7 and the DNA end casts doubt on the J call. CDR1 ENHRY and CDR2 SYGVKD come from the germline V gene. The CDR3 has 12 residues. DNA of the CDR3: TGTGCCGTCCGGGCCCATGGCGATGAGCAGTACTTC. Residues: CAVRAHGDEQYF.

V and J are TRBV20-1 and TRBJ1-5, with D hard to call. Looked up from germline, CDR1 is DFQATT and CDR2 is SNEGSKA (reference sequence). Between the trimmed V and J ends, which lost 4 bases and 0 bases, there was a span of 4 bases. CDR3 length equals 12 residues. The CDR3 DNA is TGCAGTGCTACGTTTAGCAATCAGCCCCAGCATTTT. This translates into CSATFSNQPQHF.

Many counts were recorded for this clonotype. The chain carries TRBV29-1 and TRBJ1-2; TRBD1 matches at 7 bases. This CDR3 region has 13 residues. The J segment lost 8 bases and the V segment lost 7 bases, leaving 13 bases of the junction unmatched. From germline, CDR1 is SQVTM and CDR2 ANQGSEA. The DNA of the CDR3 is TGCAGCGCGAGCGGACAGGTTGTTGGGGGCTACACCTTC. Encoded protein: CSASGQVVGGYTF.

The CDR3 sequence is CASSRGTGTAYNEQYF. The CDR3 DNA is TGCGCCAGCAGCCGCGGCACAGGGACAGCTTACAATGAGCAGTACTTC. The V gene is TRBV5-1, the J gene TRBJ2-1, with 7 bases matching TRBD1. The J call may be in error: the DNA end matches TRBJ2-7 better. Germline V gene sequence: CDR1 SGHRS, CDR2 YFSETQ. This CDR3 is 16 amino acids long.

This clonotype showed up many times. This sequence joins TRBV6-2 or TRBV6-3 and TRBJ2-7; 8 nucleotides line up with TRBD1. The CDR3 is 17 amino acids. Trimming cost V 0 bases and J 0 bases; bases outside gene matches: 7. Germline V gene lookup returns CDR1 MNHEY and CDR2 SVGEGT. In nucleotides, the CDR3 is TGTGCCAGCAGTTACTCCGCCCGACAGGGGATCTCCTACGAGCAGTACTTC. Encoded protein: CASSYSARQGISYEQYF.

V gene TRBV4-2 combines with J gene TRBJ1-2; D remains ambiguous. V lost 0 bases and J 0 bases, leaving 14 bases between the germline ends. Germline V lookup: CDR1 LGHNA, CDR2 YNFKEQ. CDR3 size: 17 residues. The CDR3 loop is CASSQDQRAGANYGYTF. CDR3 bases: TGTGCCAGCAGCCAAGATCAGAGGGCTGGGGCTAACTATGGCTACACCTTC.

To note about this clonotype: The junction shows a germline mismatch at one end, possibly a read error. This rearrangement joins TRBV27 to TRBJ2-7; possible D gene TRBD1, 6 bases. The CDR3 consists of 15 residues. CDR1 MNHEY and CDR2 SMNVEV come from the germline V gene (reference sequence). CDR3 in DNA: TGTGCCAGCAGGTTATACCCTAAAGGGGGCTACGAGCAGTACTTC. As protein: CASRLYPKGGYEQYF.

This chain uses TRBV6-6 with TRBJ2-5; TRBD1 matches 9 bases. The J call is uncertain, as TRBJ2-7 better fits the DNA end. This CDR3 has 17 amino acids. Germline V gene data show CDR1 as MNHNY and CDR2 as SVGAGI (reference sequence). The CDR3 protein is CASSYSSLGQGRSEQYF. The CDR3 DNA follows: TGTGCCAGCAGTTACTCCAGCCTTGGACAGGGGCGTAGCGAGCAGTACTTC.

V is TRBV7-9 and J is TRBJ2-7, with 8 bases lining up with TRBD1. CDR3 length: 12 amino acids. V trimming: 8 bases; J trimming: 5 bases; junction bases outside the gene matches: 5. In germline, CDR1 is SEHNR, CDR2 FQNEAQ (reference sequence). The CDR3 spells CASGQGANEQYF. The CDR3, as DNA: TGTGCCAGCGGCCAGGGGGCGAACGAGCAGTACTTC.

The rearrangement joins TRBV12-3 or TRBV12-4 to TRBJ2-7, with TRBD2 identical over 7 bases. V shed 8 bases and J 7 bases; nucleotides not matched to a gene: 17. The CDR3 runs 15 residues. Here the CDR3 DNA reads TGTGCCAGCCGGATACCAGCGGGACTTCCAGCGGAGCAGTACTTC. Translation gives CASRIPAGLPAEQYF.

This clonotype showed up just a few times. This chain joins TRBV20-1 and TRBJ1-5, with D possibly matching TRBD1 (5 bases). V lost 0 bases and J 5 bases, leaving 14 bases between the germline ends. Germline CDR1 reads DFQATT; CDR2 reads SNEGSKA (reference sequence). CDR3 size: 15 residues. CDR3 nucleotides: TGCAGTGCTAGAGATTATAGGCAGGGCGATCAGCCCCAGCATTTT. Its protein is CSARDYRQGDQPQHF.

In its sample, this clonotype was seen a few times. J is TRBJ2-1 and V is TRBV14, with a tentative D call TRBD2 (5 bases). The CDR3 spans 13 residues. V was shortened by 4 bases and J by 9 bases, with 13 bases between the two germline ends. Germline CDR1 SGHDN, CDR2 FVKESK. In nucleotides, the CDR3 is TGTGCCAGCAGCCCCTGGAGGAGTCCTGAGCAGTTCTTC. Translating gives CASSPWRSPEQFF.

This clonotype appeared a few times. The chain links TRBV12-3 or TRBV12-4 to TRBJ2-4; TRBD1 or TRBD2 may be the D gene (5 bases each). Trimming took off 5 bases at V and 7 bases at J, with 12 bases between the two ends. CDR3 length: 13 amino acids. Here the CDR3 reads CASSRTWGNIQYF. The CDR3 DNA reads as TGTGCCAGCAGTCGCACGTGGGGGAACATTCAGTACTTC.

The genes are TRBV2 and TRBJ2-7, with 10 positions matching TRBD2. After removal of 5 bases from V and 3 bases from J, the junction contained 7 bases not matched to a gene. The CDR3 totals 15 residues. Per the germline V gene, CDR1 is SNHLY and CDR2 is FYNNEI. As DNA, the CDR3 is TGTGCCAGCAGTTCTGGACTAGCGGACCTCTACGAGCAGTACTTC. As protein: CASSSGLADLYEQYF.

This sequence joins TRBV6-5 and TRBJ2-5; 10 bases are a match to TRBD2. Germline CDR1 MNHEY, CDR2 SVGAGI. The CDR3 covers 14 residues. The V and J ends lost 10 bases and 3 bases, in that order; junction bases with no gene match: 8. In DNA, the CDR3 is TGTGCCACCCAAGCGGGAGGGCAGAAAGAGACCCAGTACTTC. Its protein is CATQAGGQKETQYF.

As regards this clonotype: This may come from a read error, since a much larger clone is one base off. This sequence joins TRBV9 and TRBJ2-1; perhaps TRBD2 as D (6 bases). Germline CDR1 is SGDLS and CDR2 is YYNGEE. The V end was cut by 4 bases, the J end by 0 bases, with 11 bases between. This CDR3 has 15 amino acids. The CDR3 nucleotides read TGTGCCAGCAGCCCCTGGGGGGACTCCTACAATGAGCAGTTCTTC. Amino acids: CASSPWGDSYNEQFF.

The table lists this clonotype with a few counts. The chain uses TRBV20-1 and TRBJ2-3, with 8 nucleotides matching TRBD2. The CDR3 is made up of 15 amino acids. V dropped 1 base and J dropped 5; count of bases not matched to a gene: 8. Germline CDR1 is DFQATT and CDR2 is SNEGSKA (reference sequence). CDR3 in DNA: TGCAGTGCTAGAGGGCCAGCGGGAGCAAAAGATACGCAGTATTTT. Its translation: CSARGPAGAKDTQYF.

The chain recombines TRBV18 with TRBJ2-5; D remains ambiguous. The germline V gene encodes CDR1 KGHSH and CDR2 LQKENI. There are 15 residues in the CDR3. The V gene lost 2 bases and the J gene lost 1 base, with 11 bases spanning the gap. CDR3: CASSPIAAVQETQYF. The DNA of the CDR3 is TGTGCCAGCTCACCAATCGCAGCAGTCCAAGAGACCCAGTACTTC.

This clonotype was found a few times. The chain links TRBV20-1 to TRBJ2-7; D is undetermined. Germline V gene lookup returns CDR1 DFQATT and CDR2 SNEGSKA (reference sequence). The CDR3 runs 13 residues. V lost 3 bases and J 1 base, leaving 10 bases between the germline ends. CDR3 sequence (DNA): TGCAGTGCTAGCAGGCCACCTTCCTACGAGCAGTACTTC. This codes for CSASRPPSYEQYF.